These 5 T cell receptor beta chains were sequenced from one sample in a study of T cell repertoires in cytomegalovirus infection. From the reads, TCRdb called clonotypes with MiXCR, one entry per CDR3 protein. The table records just under 500,000 distinct CDR3 sequences, more than 30% of them present only once. Their target antigens are unknown. Here the sequenced sample was cultured PBMCs, taken from culture after CMV antigen stimulation. All receptors come from a human donor in good health (CMV status not recorded). Some clones in this sample may be carry-over from other donors' samples.

This clonotype was seen repeatedly, ten times or more. The chain joins TRBV12-3 or TRBV12-4 to TRBJ1-5; D unclear. The V end was cut by 8 bases, the J end by 0 bases, with 8 bases between. The CDR3 runs 13 residues. CDR3 sequence (DNA): TGTGCCAGCGTAAGGAGTAGCAATCAGCCCCAGCATTTT. This translates into CASVRSSNQPQHF.

This clonotype was seen repeatedly, ten times or more. The V call is TRBV7-2, the J call TRBJ1-2; D may be TRBD1 (5 bases). From germline, CDR1 is SGHTA and CDR2 FQGNSA. Between the trimmed V and J ends, which lost 4 bases and 6 bases, there was a span of 18 bases. This CDR3 is 15 amino acids long. The CDR3 DNA is TGTGCCAGCAGCTCAAGATTGGGGACCCAGAATGGCTACACCTTC. Amino acid sequence: CASSSRLGTQNGYTF.

This clonotype has a handful of counts. The rearrangement joins TRBV12-5 to TRBJ2-7; the D is unclear. The CDR3 spans 11 residues. Germline CDR1 LGHNT, CDR2 FRNRAP. The CDR3: CASGLFPTPVV. DNA of the CDR3: TGTGCTAGTGGTTTGTTTCCAACTCCAGTCGTC.

This clonotype was seen a few times. The genes are TRBV7-2 and TRBJ2-1, with D uncertain. Per the germline V gene, CDR1 is SGHTA and CDR2 is FQGNSA. V was trimmed by 1 base and J by 0 bases, leaving 4 bases between them. The CDR3 loop spans 14 amino acids. The DNA for the CDR3 is TGTGCCAGCAGCTTAGTGACCTCCTACAATGAGCAGTTCTTC. Translation: CASSLVTSYNEQFF.

This clonotype was detected only a few times. V is TRBV12-3 or TRBV12-4 and J is TRBJ1-1, with D tentatively TRBD1 (5 bases). The V and J ends lost 7 bases and 4 bases respectively, with 10 bases between them. This CDR3 is built from 12 residues. CDR3 in DNA: TGTGCCAGCACCACGCAGGGCACTGAAGCTTTCTTT. As protein: CASTTQGTEAFF.